One and the same sample provided the 12 T cell receptor beta chains below, sequenced in a study of CD4 T cells in relation to SARS-CoV-2 and coronaviruses. The unexposed donors gave CD4+ T cells in about 2010-2019, prior to COVID-19. After nine to ten days of culture, CD4+ T cells were isolated. Repertoires were generated with immunoSEQ multiplex PCR, while TCRdb's copy carries only in-frame clones and drops some. The sample includes approximately 18,000 clones, over 60% of them seen just once. For these receptors, no antigen is known. Sequencing input: CD4+ T cells from PBMCs, cultured in vitro. The receptors shown here come from a human donor in good health.

This clone occurred once. The J gene is TRBJ1-1, the V gene TRBV6-5; D perhaps matches TRBD1 (6 bases). CDR3 length equals 15 residues. Germline V CDR1 and CDR2: MNHEY, SVGAGI. V shed 2 bases and J shed 7 bases, with 17 bases lying between them. The CDR3, as DNA: TGTGCCAGCAGTTACGGGTCAACAGGGACCTTTGAAGCTTTCTTT. This codes for CASSYGSTGTFEAFF.

The sample holds a few counts of this clone. The chain couples TRBV4-2 to TRBJ2-2, with D possibly matching TRBD1 (6 bases). The V end was cut by 4 bases, the J end by 3 bases, with 12 bases between. CDR3 length: 15 amino acids. Germline loops: CDR1 LGHNA, CDR2 YNFKEQ. CDR3 nucleotides: TGTGCCAGCAGCCCGGGGCCAGGGGACACCGGGGAGCTGTTTTTT. Protein product: CASSPGPGDTGELFF.

This clone appeared a single time. V gene TRBV29-1 combines with J gene TRBJ2-5; D is tentatively TRBD1 or TRBD2 (5 bases each). CDR3 length equals 14 residues. Germline values: CDR1 SQVTM, CDR2 ANQGSEA. V lost 4 bases to trimming and J lost 1 base, with 13 bases between them. In DNA, the CDR3 is TGCAGCGTTGGGGGCGGGCGGGCCCAAGAGACCCAGTACTTC. Amino acids: CSVGGGRAQETQYF.

The chain uses TRBV6-5 and TRBJ2-2, with D tentatively TRBD1 (5 bases). V lost 0 bases to trimming and J lost 7 bases, with 12 bases between them. The CDR3 spans 15 residues. Per the germline V gene, CDR1 is MNHEY and CDR2 is SVGAGI. The CDR3 region is CASSYSPGNLGELFF. DNA for the CDR3: TGTGCCAGCAGTTACTCCCCAGGGAATCTCGGGGAGCTGTTTTTT.

This clone was found once. This chain connects TRBV19 to TRBJ1-5, with D tentatively TRBD1 (6 bases). CDR1 and CDR2 from the germline V gene are LNHDA and SQIVND (reference sequence). CDR3 length: 15 amino acids. V was pared by 1 base and J by 3 bases, with 10 bases between. The CDR3 here is CASSIGGQHNQPQHF. In DNA form, the CDR3 reads TGTGCCAGTAGTATAGGGGGGCAGCACAATCAGCCCCAGCATTTT.

CDR3 nucleotides: TGTGCCAGCGGAGTAGCGGTGACGAACACCGGGGAGCTGTTTTTT. It translates to CASGVAVTNTGELFF. The chain employs TRBV7-2 and TRBJ2-2; perhaps TRBD2 as D (6 bases). The CDR3 totals 15 residues. The germline CDR1 and CDR2 sequences are SGHTA and FQGNSA. Trimming shortened V by 8 bases and J by 0 bases, and 13 bases separated the two germline ends.

This sequence joins TRBV11-2 and TRBJ2-7; D is perhaps TRBD1 (6 bases). From germline, CDR1 is SGHAT and CDR2 FQNNGV. The V and J ends lost 0 bases and 2 bases respectively, with 11 bases between them. The CDR3 runs 15 residues. CDR3 protein: CASSLDRTEAYEQYF. CDR3 DNA sequence: TGTGCCAGCAGCTTAGATAGGACAGAAGCCTACGAGCAGTACTTC.

This clone was counted only a few times. The chain recombines TRBV19 with TRBJ1-2; no clear D. Per the germline V gene, CDR1 is LNHDA and CDR2 is SQIVND (reference sequence). The V gene lost 7 bases and the J gene lost 3 bases, with 12 bases spanning the gap. The CDR3 runs to 13 residues. DNA of the CDR3: TGTGCCAGTACCGAGGGAAGTGACTATGGCTACACCTTC. Protein: CASTEGSDYGYTF.

V gene TRBV7-2 combines with J gene TRBJ1-2; tentative D call: TRBD1 (6 bases). This CDR3 contains 15 residues. CDR1 is SGHTA, CDR2 FQGNSA, per germline. With 5 bases removed from V and 6 bases from J, the gap between germline ends came to 19 bases. CDR3 sequence reads: CASSPRPSGDHGYTF. CDR3 nucleotide sequence: TGTGCCAGCAGCCCGCGCCCTTCAGGGGACCATGGCTACACCTTC.

The chain recombines TRBV6-2 or TRBV6-3 with TRBJ2-7; D call uncertain. The CDR3 has 11 residues. V shed 5 bases and J shed 3 bases, with 5 bases lying between them. The germline CDR1 and CDR2 sequences are MNHEY and SVGEGT. CDR3 DNA: TGTGCCAGCAGTCAACACTACGAGCAGTACTTC. Encoded protein: CASSQHYEQYF.

This chain uses TRBV5-1 with TRBJ2-3; D might be TRBD1 (6 bases). This CDR3 is built from 13 residues. Trimming removed 1 base from V and 4 bases from J, with 7 bases in between. CDR1 is SGHRS and CDR2 is YFSETQ in the germline V gene. The chain's CDR3 is CASSLTGSDTQYF. CDR3 nucleotide sequence: TGCGCCAGCAGCTTGACAGGGTCAGATACGCAGTATTTT. The full variable domain, completed using reference TRBV5-1 and TRBJ2-3, is KAGVTQTPRYLIKTRGQQVTLSCSPISGHRSVSWYQQTPGQGLQFLFEYFSETQRNKGNFPGRFSGRQFSNSRSEMNVSTLELGDSALYLCASSLTGSDTQYFGPGTRLTVL.

The chain employs TRBV18 and TRBJ2-7, with 7 bases aligning to TRBD2. Unmatched junction bases numbered 9, after V lost 4 bases and J lost 0 bases. This CDR3 is built from 16 residues. Looked up from germline, CDR1 is KGHSH and CDR2 is LQKENI. The CDR3 sequence is CASSRSSSGSSYEQYF. For the CDR3, the DNA is TGTGCCAGCTCACGCTCGTCTAGCGGCAGCTCCTACGAGCAGTACTTC.